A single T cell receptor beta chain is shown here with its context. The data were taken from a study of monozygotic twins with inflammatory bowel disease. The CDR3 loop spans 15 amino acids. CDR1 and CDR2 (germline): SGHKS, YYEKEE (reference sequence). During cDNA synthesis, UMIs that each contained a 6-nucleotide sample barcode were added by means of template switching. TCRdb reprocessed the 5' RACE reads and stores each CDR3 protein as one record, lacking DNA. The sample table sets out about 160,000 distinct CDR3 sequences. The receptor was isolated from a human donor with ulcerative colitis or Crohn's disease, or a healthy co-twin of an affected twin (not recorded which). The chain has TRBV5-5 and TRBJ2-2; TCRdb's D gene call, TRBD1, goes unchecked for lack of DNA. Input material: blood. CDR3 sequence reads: CASSLGGRRTGELFF.